This is a list of T cell receptor beta chains from one sample in a study of PD-1 blockade in classical Hodgkin lymphoma. Here immunoSEQ multiplex PCR was the method, and the copy in TCRdb shows in-frame clones only, minus some. This table has over 15,000 clones, 80% appearing once. The sample was peripheral blood mononuclear cells (PBMCs), taken before the fourth cycle of nivolumab. Every receptor here comes from a human donor with classical Hodgkin lymphoma. Both conserved end residues are part of each CDR3. A D gene is named only where the DNA matches it firmly. Not all rows give a size; the values are once, few, many and, for expanded clones, a class.

v_gene	j_gene	d_gene	abundance	CDR3nt	CDR3aa
TRBV29-1	TRBJ2-7	-	-	TGCAGCGTTGTAGGGACAAGAAGGACCCTTAGCTCCTACGAGCAGTACTTC	CSVVGTRRTLSSYEQYF
TRBV6-1	TRBJ1-2	-	-	TGTGCCAGCAGTGAAGGTACAGGGTTGTATGGCTACACCTTC	CASSEGTGLYGYTF
TRBV6-1	TRBJ2-3	-	-	TGTGCCAGCAGTGAACCGGGAACTTACACAGATACGCAGTATTTT	CASSEPGTYTDTQYF
TRBV9	TRBJ1-2	-	-	TGTGCCAGCAGTACCGGGAATAACTACGGCTACACCTTC	CASSTGNNYGYTF
TRBV10-3	TRBJ1-5	-	-	TGTGCCATCAGTGAGGGGGGTAGCAATCAGCCCCAGCATTTT	CAISEGGSNQPQHF
TRBV10-3	TRBJ2-3	-	medium-sized	TGTGCCATCAGTGAGTTTTTTTGGTGGGGGGGCGGCGCAGATACGCAGTATTTT	CAISEFFWWGGGADTQYF
TRBV4-2	TRBJ1-5	-	-	TGTGCCAGCAGCCTGCGAGGGACGGCCGATAGCAATCAGCCCCAGCATTTT	CASSLRGTADSNQPQHF
TRBV7-2	TRBJ2-5	TRBD2	-	TGTGCCAGCAGCTCAGTGGGACTAGCGGGGGGAGGGGCCCGAGAGACCCAGTACTTC	CASSSVGLAGGGARETQYF
TRBV7-9	TRBJ2-5	-	-	TGTGCCAGCAGCTTAGCGCCCGGGTCTGGCCACCAAGAGACCCAGTACTTC	CASSLAPGSGHQETQYF
TRBV6-4	TRBJ1-6	-	medium-sized	TGTGCCAGCAGTGACTCGCCTGACAATTCACCCCTCCACTTT	CASSDSPDNSPLHF
TRBV12-5	TRBJ1-1	-	-	TGTGCTAGTGGTTTGAGTTTTAATACTGAAGCTTTCTTT	CASGLSFNTEAFF
TRBV7-9	TRBJ2-7	-	few	TGTGCCAGCAGCTTCGGGGCCACGGGCTACGAGCAGTACTTC	CASSFGATGYEQYF
TRBV29-1	TRBJ2-2	-	-	TGCAGCGTTGAGATGGGGAACACCGGGGAGCTGTTTTTT	CSVEMGNTGELFF
TRBV19	TRBJ1-5	-	few	TGTGCCAGTAGTATAATGGCAGGGGTTCATCAGCCCCAGCATTTT	CASSIMAGVHQPQHF
TRBV14	TRBJ1-6	-	-	TGTGCCAGCAGCCAAGGGATCTATACTTCACCCCTCCACTTT	CASSQGIYTSPLHF
TRBV30	TRBJ2-7	-	-	TGTGCCTGGAGTACTTCTTGGGTTGCGCGGGGCGAGCAGTACTTC	CAWSTSWVARGEQYF
TRBV4-3	TRBJ2-2	TRBD2	-	TGCGCCAGCAGCCAGCCACTAGCGGGAGGGGACACCGGGGAGCTGTTTTTT	CASSQPLAGGDTGELFF
TRBV9	TRBJ1-1	-	-	TGTGCCAGCAGCGTAGCAGCAGGGGAGGTCCCTGAAGCTTTCTTT	CASSVAAGEVPEAFF
TRBV6-1	TRBJ2-2	-	-	TGTGCCACACAGACAGGAAAGGTCGACACCGGGGAGCTGTTTTTT	CATQTGKVDTGELFF
TRBV5-4	TRBJ1-1	TRBD1	once	TGTGCCAGCAGCTTGGAGGGACAGGGGTACTTGACTGAAGCTTTCTTT	CASSLEGQGYLTEAFF
TRBV5-4	TRBJ1-2	-	-	TGTGCCAGCAGTCACCAGGGGAGACACTATGGCTACACCTTC	CASSHQGRHYGYTF
TRBV4-1	TRBJ2-7	TRBD2	-	TGCGCCAGCAGCCACTTTTGGCGGGAGTTGCAGTACTTC	CASSHFWRELQYF
TRBV27	TRBJ1-6	-	once	TGTGCCAGCAGTCCCTCTCCTCGTGGTTCGAGGTCCCGAAATTCACCCCTCCACTTT	CASSPSPRGSRSRNSPLHF
TRBV10-3	TRBJ2-5	-	once	TGTGCCATCAGTACCAGCGGCGGGGGCGGGGAGACCCAGTACTTC	CAISTSGGGGETQYF
TRBV4-1	TRBJ2-4	-	few	TGCGCCAGCAGCCAAGATGCCGGGTCGAGAAACATTCAGTACTTC	CASSQDAGSRNIQYF
TRBV2	TRBJ1-6	-	-	TGTGCCAGCAGCCCCGACAGGTCCTCCTATAATTCACCCCTCCACTTT	CASSPDRSSYNSPLHF
TRBV6-5	TRBJ2-7	-	-	TGTGCCAGCTCGGACTCCTCCATGGCCTACGAGCAGTACTTC	CASSDSSMAYEQYF
TRBV6-5	TRBJ1-5	-	few	TGTGCCAGCAGTCGGGGGGGTGGAGGCGTCCAGCCCCAGCATTTT	CASSRGGGGVQPQHF
TRBV18	TRBJ1-4	-	-	TGTGCCAGCTCACCAAACGGACTTAATGAAAAACTGTTTTTT	CASSPNGLNEKLFF